This T cell receptor (beta chain) was found in a study of T cell responses to AZD1222 COVID-19 vaccine. Profiling relied on immunoSEQ multiplex PCR, and the TCRdb table lists in-frame clones only, not all of them. The sample holds about 130,000 clones, around 87% seen once. Findings and limits, study-wide: Reports indicate that nearly half of spike-specific TCRs are directed at unmutated variant regions.

Comments on this clone: Its antigen is not identified.

The CDR3 has 13 residues. V shed 6 bases and J shed 0 bases, with 8 bases lying between them. The germline V gene encodes CDR1 MNHEY and CDR2 SVGAGI. This clonotype was sampled from an adult in good health. The source material was peripheral blood, sampled on day 0 of AZD1222 vaccination. V usage is TRBV6-5 and J usage is TRBJ1-2; D remains unclear. The CDR3 DNA sequence: TGTGCCAGCAGACAGAACGCTAACTATGGCTACACCTTC. Translated, it gives CASRQNANYGYTF.